This T cell receptor beta chain was profiled in a study of beta chain features in type 1 diabetes (dated by TCRdb to 2016 to 2019). As for the study more broadly: Patients and healthy donors did not differ in mean age, gender distribution, total cell number or subset yield. The study compared TCRB repertoires of sorted circulating CD4+ T cell subsets between recently diagnosed type 1 diabetes patients and matched healthy donors. A total of about 99,000,000 sorted cells were examined across all samples, and RNA yield correlated strongly with the number of cells per subset. Regulatory and stem cell-like memory subsets were isolated from only 8 patients and roughly eight healthy donors, whereas naive and central memory subsets came from all 30 or so donors.

The entire amount of isolated RNA was reverse transcribed using the High Capacity cDNA Reverse Transcription Kit, so the sequenced TCRB transcripts were expressed ones. Deep immunoSEQ sequencing was applied to naive, central memory and regulatory T cell samples, giving an average of roughly 3.5 million total reads per sample. After sorted cells were lysed in RLT buffer, RNA was extracted with DNase-treated RNeasy Micro or Mini kits, with the choice depending on cell number. To prevent cross-contamination, every cell subset was processed on its own, while patient and healthy donor samples were processed together. TCRB sequences were amplified from cDNA with the immunoSEQ multiplex PCR, producing 87-bp fragments spanning the CDR3 region. Sequencing of the amplicons was performed on the Illumina HiSeq platform. Per the source publication's procedure: PCR bias was computationally corrected using synthetic template baselines, reads within Hamming distance 2 were collapsed, and singletons that could not be merged were discarded. Reads were aligned to IMGT to assign V, D and J genes, CDR3 length, and insertions or deletions at six rearrangement sites. Within each subset, clonotype counts were normalized to sorted cell number, after which true diversity and Gini coefficients were computed with the tcR R package. Repertoire sharing was quantified using the overlap coefficient calculated on TCRB nucleotide sequences. As stored in TCRdb, this immuneACCESS dataset retains in-frame rearrangements with V and J assigned. A fraction of the clones does not appear; measured against another copy, unresolved V genes explain less than half of the discrepancy, and the remainder lacks a known reason. The V and J calls and clone size are taken from that table; D and trimming were inferred from the DNA. In all, the sample holds 250,000 or so clones, and about 26% of those were seen once. The ten largest clonotypes hold roughly 4% of the sample.

On this clone: The specificity of this receptor is unknown. Nothing much larger sits one base from this clone, and base qualities are not available.

From each donor, a single peripheral blood sample of 100 to 150 mL on average was drawn into heparinised tubes. Naive, central memory, regulatory and stem cell-like memory CD4+ T cells were sorted on a BD FACSAria II using a panel including CD45RO, CCR7, CD25, CD127, CD95 and CD27. A purity above 95% was achieved for all sorted populations. Right away, PBMCs were isolated by Lymphoprep density gradient centrifugation and were stained directly, with no culture step. So that batch effects would be minimized, each experiment stained and sorted samples in pairs, pairing one healthy donor with one patient. General study outcomes and caveats: Naive, central memory and regulatory TCRB repertoires appeared to be more similar among patients than among healthy donors. At VDJ recombination sites, patients with type 1 diabetes made fewer insertions and deleted more nucleotides, a pattern implying thymic rearrangement abnormalities. Shorter templates might be favored by PCR, yet because patient and control samples were amplified and corrected together, any such skew would affect both groups equally. Only small numbers of individuals were included in the HLA sub-analyses, which left unresolved whether HLA type had any influence on TCRB rearrangement. Type 1 diabetes patients showed a moderate but significant shortening of TCRB CDR3 length in all four CD4+ subsets. Because cDNA was sequenced instead of genomic DNA, highly expressing activated cells could be over-represented, though the groups showed no difference in activation or CD3 levels.

The clonotype originates from a man younger than 40 in good health. The sequenced sample was central memory CD4+ T cells from blood.

DNA sequence: TGTGCCAGCAGAACAGCTGGGGGTCCAGAGACCCAGTACTTC. It codes for CASRTAGGPETQYF. The sequence is built from TRBV2 and TRBJ2-5; the D gene cannot be resolved beyond TRBD1 or TRBD2, each matching 5 bases. Between the V and J ends, shortened by 6 bases and 4 bases respectively, the junction contains 15 bases. Via the germline V gene, CDR1 is SNHLY and CDR2 FYNNEI. From the cysteine through the phenylalanine, the CDR3 covers 14 amino acids. Only the CDR3 DNA is retained, 42 bases long and in frame from the first base. Supplemented by the reference TRBV2 and TRBJ2-5 proteins around the CDR3, the complete variable domain is EPEVTQTPSHQVTQMGQEVILRCVPISNHLYFYWYRQILGQKVEFLVSFYNNEISEKSEIFDDQFSVERPDGSNFTLKIRSTKLEDSAMYFCASRTAGGPETQYFGPGTRLLVL.